These T cell receptor beta chains were read from a single sample in a study of T cells in localized non-small cell lung cancer. TCRdb's table, derived via immunoSEQ multiplex PCR, lists solely in-frame clones and lacks some. This table holds tens of thousands of clones, about nine tenths found once. Here the sequenced sample was peripheral blood, taken before any cancer treatment. Receptors originate from a woman aged 40-69 years with stage I lung adenocarcinoma. Each CDR3 is given with its conserved first and last residue. D genes are given only for firm matches. A row's size may be missing; if present it is once, few, many or a size class.

cdr3_nt: TGTGCCAGCAGCTTGGTAGGCCTTAACACTGAAGCTTTCTTT; cdr3_aa: CASSLVGLNTEAFF; d_call: .; j_call: TRBJ1-1; clone_size: .; v_call: TRBV5-4
cdr3_nt: TGTGCCAGCAGTGAATATGCGGGAGTAAGAGATACGCAGTATTTT; cdr3_aa: CASSEYAGVRDTQYF; d_call: TRBD2; j_call: TRBJ2-3; clone_size: .; v_call: TRBV6-1
cdr3_nt: TGCAGCGTTGACGGGCGGATTAGCACAGATACGCAGTATTTT; cdr3_aa: CSVDGRISTDTQYF; d_call: .; j_call: TRBJ2-3; clone_size: .; v_call: TRBV29-1
cdr3_nt: TGTGCCAGCAGCCCCGCGGGGGGCCGTAATTCACCCCTCCACTTT; cdr3_aa: CASSPAGGRNSPLHF; d_call: .; j_call: TRBJ1-6; clone_size: .; v_call: TRBV11-3
cdr3_nt: TGTGCCAGCAGTTTACCAGCGGCAGATACGCAGTATTTT; cdr3_aa: CASSLPAADTQYF; d_call: .; j_call: TRBJ2-3; clone_size: .; v_call: TRBV28
cdr3_nt: TGTGCCAGCAGCTTACGACAGAGTAATGAAAAACTGTTTTTT; cdr3_aa: CASSLRQSNEKLFF; d_call: .; j_call: TRBJ1-4; clone_size: .; v_call: TRBV7-2
cdr3_nt: TGTGCCAGCAGTCCCCAGGGGTCCTACGAGCAGTACTTC; cdr3_aa: CASSPQGSYEQYF; d_call: .; j_call: TRBJ2-7; clone_size: .; v_call: TRBV25-1
cdr3_nt: TGTGCCAGCAGCTTAACCCGCTCGTCAGATACGCAGTATTTT; cdr3_aa: CASSLTRSSDTQYF; d_call: .; j_call: TRBJ2-3; clone_size: .; v_call: TRBV7-2
cdr3_nt: TGTGCCAGCAGCGTTTCCAGCCTGAACACTGAAGCTTTCTTT; cdr3_aa: CASSVSSLNTEAFF; d_call: .; j_call: TRBJ1-1; clone_size: .; v_call: TRBV9
cdr3_nt: TGCAGCGTTGAGGGGGCCAGGCCCGAAGCTTTCTTT; cdr3_aa: CSVEGARPEAFF; d_call: .; j_call: TRBJ1-1; clone_size: .; v_call: TRBV29-1
cdr3_nt: TGTGCCAGTCAGATGGCAGGAGGCAATCAGCCCCAGCATTTT; cdr3_aa: CASQMAGGNQPQHF; d_call: .; j_call: TRBJ1-5; clone_size: .; v_call: TRBV6-6
cdr3_nt: TGTGCCAGCAGGACGGCAAATTCACCCCTCCACTTT; cdr3_aa: CASRTANSPLHF; d_call: .; j_call: TRBJ1-6; clone_size: .; v_call: TRBV28
cdr3_nt: TGTGCCACCAGCAGAGAGCCGGGGAAGAACACTGAAGCTTTCTTT; cdr3_aa: CATSREPGKNTEAFF; d_call: .; j_call: TRBJ1-1; clone_size: .; v_call: TRBV15
cdr3_nt: TGTGCCAGCAGCCCCGGACAGGGCTATGGCTACACCTTC; cdr3_aa: CASSPGQGYGYTF; d_call: TRBD1; j_call: TRBJ1-2; clone_size: .; v_call: TRBV14
cdr3_nt: TGCGCCAGCAGCCAAGATATCGGCGGATCACCCCTCCACTTT; cdr3_aa: CASSQDIGGSPLHF; d_call: .; j_call: TRBJ1-6; clone_size: .; v_call: TRBV4-3
cdr3_nt: TGTGCCAGCTCCCCCGAGCTTCTCAATGAGCAGTTCTTC; cdr3_aa: CASSPELLNEQFF; d_call: .; j_call: TRBJ2-1; clone_size: .; v_call: TRBV18
cdr3_nt: TGTGCCAGCAGCTCTAAAGTGGACCTAATTAGCTCCTACGAGCAGTACTTC; cdr3_aa: CASSSKVDLISSYEQYF; d_call: .; j_call: TRBJ2-7; clone_size: .; v_call: TRBV5-6
cdr3_nt: TGCGCCAGCAGTCCACGCGGGGGGCTAGAGACCCAGTACTTC; cdr3_aa: CASSPRGGLETQYF; d_call: TRBD2; j_call: TRBJ2-5; clone_size: .; v_call: TRBV5-1
cdr3_nt: TGTGCCAGCAGCTCGTTAGGGGTAGCTGATCAGCCCCAGCATTTT; cdr3_aa: CASSSLGVADQPQHF; d_call: .; j_call: TRBJ1-5; clone_size: .; v_call: TRBV7-2
cdr3_nt: TGCGCCAGCAGCCAAGATCCTAGGACAAACAGACCCGAAGCTTTCTTT; cdr3_aa: CASSQDPRTNRPEAFF; d_call: .; j_call: TRBJ1-1; clone_size: .; v_call: TRBV4-1
cdr3_nt: TGTGCCAGCAGTTTACCTGGACAGGGCGCGACACTTTGGATCCAGCCCCAGCATTTT; cdr3_aa: CASSLPGQGATLWIQPQHF; d_call: TRBD1; j_call: TRBJ1-5; clone_size: .; v_call: TRBV27
cdr3_nt: TGTGCCAGCAGCTTAGGAGAAGGGGGTTTAAGGGATTCACCCCTCCACTTT; cdr3_aa: CASSLGEGGLRDSPLHF; d_call: .; j_call: TRBJ1-6; clone_size: .; v_call: TRBV7-8
cdr3_nt: TGTGCCAGCAGCCGGGACGGCCAAGAGACCCAGTACTTC; cdr3_aa: CASSRDGQETQYF; d_call: .; j_call: TRBJ2-5; clone_size: .; v_call: TRBV7-9
cdr3_nt: TGTGCCAGTACTCCGCAGGGGTTCATCTACAATGAGCAGTTCTTC; cdr3_aa: CASTPQGFIYNEQFF; d_call: .; j_call: TRBJ2-1; clone_size: .; v_call: TRBV19
cdr3_nt: TGTGCCAGCTCAACAAGACAGTCCATGAACACTGAAGCTTTCTTT; cdr3_aa: CASSTRQSMNTEAFF; d_call: .; j_call: TRBJ1-1; clone_size: once; v_call: TRBV27
cdr3_nt: TGTGCCACCCGCAAACAGGGCGACTCTGGAAACACCATATATTTT; cdr3_aa: CATRKQGDSGNTIYF; d_call: .; j_call: TRBJ1-3; clone_size: once; v_call: TRBV19
cdr3_nt: TGTGCCAGCAGATGGGGCGGGGGCCTCTACAATGAGCAGTTCTTC; cdr3_aa: CASRWGGGLYNEQFF; d_call: .; j_call: TRBJ2-1; clone_size: .; v_call: TRBV28
cdr3_nt: TGCGCCAGCAGCCAAACCGGGACAGGTGTTAACTATGGCTACACCTTC; cdr3_aa: CASSQTGTGVNYGYTF; d_call: TRBD1; j_call: TRBJ1-2; clone_size: .; v_call: TRBV4-3
cdr3_nt: TGTGCCAGCAGCTTAGTGGGACCCATCAACGAGCAGTACTTC; cdr3_aa: CASSLVGPINEQYF; d_call: .; j_call: TRBJ2-7; clone_size: .; v_call: TRBV7-2
cdr3_nt: TGTGCCAGCAGCCCCACAGGGGCCGGAAACACCATATATTTT; cdr3_aa: CASSPTGAGNTIYF; d_call: TRBD1; j_call: TRBJ1-3; clone_size: .; v_call: TRBV7-9
cdr3_nt: TGTGCCAGCAGTGGACGGGCTAGCGGGATTGATGAGCAGTTCTTC; cdr3_aa: CASSGRASGIDEQFF; d_call: TRBD2; j_call: TRBJ2-1; clone_size: .; v_call: TRBV25-1
cdr3_nt: TGTGCCACCAGCAGAGAAAGGGACAGGGGTGAAAAACTGTTTTTT; cdr3_aa: CATSRERDRGEKLFF; d_call: TRBD1; j_call: TRBJ1-4; clone_size: .; v_call: TRBV15
cdr3_nt: TGTGCCAACTCCCCGGGACAGGGGACAGGCACTGAAGCTTTCTTT; cdr3_aa: CANSPGQGTGTEAFF; d_call: TRBD1; j_call: TRBJ1-1; clone_size: .; v_call: TRBV7-9
cdr3_nt: TGTGCCAGCAGTGAAAATAGCGGGGCTAACAATGAGCAGTTCTTC; cdr3_aa: CASSENSGANNEQFF; d_call: TRBD2; j_call: TRBJ2-1; clone_size: .; v_call: TRBV6-1
cdr3_nt: TGTGCCAGCAGTACGGGGCTAATAGAGACCCAGTACTTC; cdr3_aa: CASSTGLIETQYF; d_call: .; j_call: TRBJ2-5; clone_size: once; v_call: TRBV6-5
cdr3_nt: TGTGCCAGCAGCTTAGCGAGATCTACTAATGAAAAACTGTTTTTT; cdr3_aa: CASSLARSTNEKLFF; d_call: .; j_call: TRBJ1-4; clone_size: .; v_call: TRBV7-2
cdr3_nt: TGTGCCAGCAGCCTTCAGTTGGGGCAAACCGGGGAGCTGTTTTTT; cdr3_aa: CASSLQLGQTGELFF; d_call: .; j_call: TRBJ2-2; clone_size: .; v_call: TRBV11-3
cdr3_nt: TGTGCCAGCAGGTGGGGACAGAACTCGGAGACCCAGTACTTC; cdr3_aa: CASRWGQNSETQYF; d_call: TRBD1; j_call: TRBJ2-5; clone_size: .; v_call: TRBV6-5
cdr3_nt: TGTGCCAGCAGTTTATCAAGTTTCGGGGTAGATACGCAGTATTTT; cdr3_aa: CASSLSSFGVDTQYF; d_call: .; j_call: TRBJ2-3; clone_size: .; v_call: TRBV27
cdr3_nt: TGTGCCAGCAGTGACGGGGACACTCATAATTCACCCCTCCACTTT; cdr3_aa: CASSDGDTHNSPLHF; d_call: .; j_call: TRBJ1-6; clone_size: once; v_call: TRBV2
cdr3_nt: TGTGCCAGCAGCTGGGCCGACAGCTCCTCTGGAAACACCATATATTTT; cdr3_aa: CASSWADSSSGNTIYF; d_call: .; j_call: TRBJ1-3; clone_size: .; v_call: TRBV7-2
cdr3_nt: TGTGCCAGTAGTATAGATCTGGCAGGGGCCCGCAATCAGCCCCAGCATTTT; cdr3_aa: CASSIDLAGARNQPQHF; d_call: .; j_call: TRBJ1-5; clone_size: .; v_call: TRBV19
cdr3_nt: TGTGCCTGGAATAGCGGGAGGGCTTTTTTGGCCTACAATGAGCAGTTCTTC; cdr3_aa: CAWNSGRAFLAYNEQFF; d_call: TRBD2; j_call: TRBJ2-1; clone_size: .; v_call: TRBV30
cdr3_nt: TGTGCCAGTAGTAACCGGGACAGGGGGCTCGATGAGCAGTTCTTC; cdr3_aa: CASSNRDRGLDEQFF; d_call: TRBD1; j_call: TRBJ2-1; clone_size: .; v_call: TRBV19
cdr3_nt: TGTGCCAGCAGCTTAGCGGGATTTGAAGCTTTCTTT; cdr3_aa: CASSLAGFEAFF; d_call: .; j_call: TRBJ1-1; clone_size: .; v_call: TRBV7-2
cdr3_nt: TGTGCCAGCAGCTCGACTGGAGTGAGGATGACAGATACGCAGTATTTT; cdr3_aa: CASSSTGVRMTDTQYF; d_call: .; j_call: TRBJ2-3; clone_size: .; v_call: TRBV7-2
cdr3_nt: TGTGCCAGCGGGCCTTACAATGAGCAGTTCTTC; cdr3_aa: CASGPYNEQFF; d_call: .; j_call: TRBJ2-1; clone_size: .; v_call: TRBV2
cdr3_nt: TGTGCCAGCAGTTTATCAGGGACAGGGGCTGCAACTAATGAAAAACTGTTTTTT; cdr3_aa: CASSLSGTGAATNEKLFF; d_call: TRBD1; j_call: TRBJ1-4; clone_size: .; v_call: TRBV28
cdr3_nt: TGTGCCAGTTCCGGACAGGGAAGGGAAAAACTGTTTTTT; cdr3_aa: CASSGQGREKLFF; d_call: TRBD1; j_call: TRBJ1-4; clone_size: once; v_call: TRBV19
cdr3_nt: TGTGCCAGCAGTCGGGAACGACAGGGTATCTATGGCTACACCTTC; cdr3_aa: CASSRERQGIYGYTF; d_call: TRBD1; j_call: TRBJ1-2; clone_size: .; v_call: TRBV6-5
cdr3_nt: TGTGCCAGCAAAATTTATTTGAACACTGAAGCTTTCTTT; cdr3_aa: CASKIYLNTEAFF; d_call: .; j_call: TRBJ1-1; clone_size: .; v_call: TRBV2
cdr3_nt: TGTGCCAGCAGCTTAGCGACAGGGACTGCTTTCTTT; cdr3_aa: CASSLATGTAFF; d_call: TRBD1; j_call: TRBJ1-1; clone_size: .; v_call: TRBV7-2
cdr3_nt: TGTGCCAGCAGTGATGGGCAGGGGGGCACTGAAGCTTTCTTT; cdr3_aa: CASSDGQGGTEAFF; d_call: TRBD1; j_call: TRBJ1-1; clone_size: few; v_call: TRBV25-1